This T cell receptor (beta chain) was observed in a study of blood T cell repertoires in COVID-19. Overall study context: Samples came from the United States, Italy and Spain, spanning acute and convalescent COVID-19. The cDNA or gDNA used as material had been derived from T cells, B-cell-depleted T cells, or PBMCs.

Germline lookup yields CDR1 MNHEY and CDR2 SMNVEV (reference sequence). This CDR3 has 12 residues. V gave up 3 bases and J gave up 11 bases; unmatched junction bases: 5. Seattle patients were enrolled while actively infected and followed longitudinally. Per the original methods: It was from reference gene primer amplification that nucleated cell counts were estimated. Using immunoSEQ multiplex PCR, the repertoire was profiled, and TCRdb retains in-frame clones only, with some absent. V and J calls and clone size are those listed in that table; D and trimming were worked out from the DNA. The table records roughly 350,000 clones, roughly 86% of them present only once.

The V and J genes are TRBV27 and TRBJ1-1, with 8 bases lining up with TRBD1. The sequence derives from a woman aged 70 to 79 with COVID-19, enrolled during active disease. The sequenced sample consisted of peripheral blood. CDR3 nucleotides: TGTGCCAGCAGTTTCGGACAGGGTGAGGCTTTCTTT. Its translation: CASSFGQGEAFF.